The sequence of this T cell receptor (beta chain) was determined in a study of T and B cells in COVID-19 patients. Study-level information: COVID-19 patients gave peripheral blood either during active infection or after recovery. The recovered patients had mostly mild to moderate COVID-19 with outpatient management. Critical illness requiring mechanical ventilation or extracorporeal membrane oxygenation affected about 65% of the 20 active-infection patients.

From blood, about 250-500 ng of genomic DNA served as TRB template. TRB rearrangements were amplified by multiplex PCR with BIOMED2 TRB-A/B primers. TCRdb redid the calling of the multiplex PCR reads with MiXCR, one entry per CDR3 protein. The sample comprises 8,000 to 8,500 distinct CDR3 sequences, about 30% of which are singletons, and 17% rests with the top ten. Study outcomes and limitations: Sorted SARS-CoV-2-responsive or tetramer+ T cells and CD4+, regulatory and CD8+ subsets were not yet sequenced.

In regard to this clonotype: Its specificity is not known.

Trimming at V came to 2 bases and at J to 5 bases, leaving 1 base not matched to a gene. The germline V gene has CDR1 SGHRS and CDR2 YFSETQ. CDR3 length equals 13 residues. The receptor's source is a human donor with active COVID-19. The chain is built from TRBV5-1 and TRBJ1-2, with 9 bases matching TRBD1. Sequencing was done on a sample of blood. The CDR3 sequence is CASSFGTGYGYTF. As DNA, the CDR3 is TGCGCCAGCAGCTTCGGGACAGGGTATGGCTACACCTTC. The full variable domain, in which reference TRBV5-1 and TRBJ1-2 provide the parts outside the CDR3, is KAGVTQTPRYLIKTRGQQVTLSCSPISGHRSVSWYQQTPGQGLQFLFEYFSETQRNKGNFPGRFSGRQFSNSRSEMNVSTLELGDSALYLCASSFGTGYGYTFGSGTRLTVV.